These T cell receptor beta chains were read from a single sample in a study of Ad26.COV2.S vaccination and SARS-CoV-2 variants. Repertoires were generated with immunoSEQ multiplex PCR, while TCRdb's copy carries only in-frame clones and drops some. In the table there are a few hundred thousand clones, approximately 90% of which are singletons. The source material was peripheral blood, sampled in a trial of Ad26.COV2.S vaccine versus placebo. These receptors all stem from a person aged 18-60 years who received the Ad26.COV2.S COVID-19 vaccine or a placebo. CDR3s include the opening cysteine and the closing phenylalanine or tryptophan.

v_gene	j_gene	CDR3aa
TRBV19	TRBJ2-2	CASSINHGELFF
TRBV18	TRBJ2-7	CASSPSGPVDNEQYF
TRBV20-1	TRBJ1-2	CSAREVQGYTF
TRBV28	TRBJ1-2	CASLPDGAVYGYTF
TRBV24-1	TRBJ2-6	CATSETTGAADSGANVLTF
TRBV28	TRBJ1-1	CASSLKGDRDEAFF
TRBV29-1	TRBJ2-3	CSVRDRGWGDTQYF
TRBV19	TRBJ1-5	CASSRGTGSLLSNQPQHF
TRBV5-1	TRBJ2-5	CASSSLDGKETQYF
TRBV4-3	TRBJ2-1	CASSPRGGHNEQFF
TRBV30	TRBJ2-3	CAWSAGTPGGTDTQYF
TRBV28	TRBJ2-7	CASTLGGRTEQYF
TRBV4-3	TRBJ2-3	CASSQEKGPDTQYF
TRBV4-3	TRBJ1-4	CASSQDPTGGKLFF
TRBV5-1	TRBJ1-1	CASSLAGGLDTEAFF
TRBV19	TRBJ2-1	CASTLAGGSYNEQFF
TRBV2	TRBJ1-1	CASHGAGVWNTEAFF
TRBV6-1	TRBJ1-1	CASSETLAGTGGTEAFF
TRBV18	TRBJ1-5	CASSRQENQPQHF
TRBV10-1	TRBJ2-1	CASSETTYNEQFF
TRBV28	TRBJ2-3	CASSFDRGRTDTQYF
TRBV10-1	TRBJ1-2	CASSDYIDRERYGYTF
TRBV4-1	TRBJ1-2	CASSQGVPTGLYGYTF
TRBV18	TRBJ1-4	CASSQAGQGFPRTTNEKLFF
TRBV4-3	TRBJ1-4	CASSQGFTNEKLFF
TRBV29-1	TRBJ2-7	CSVAEAGEQYF
TRBV7-9	TRBJ1-1	CASSLGLRGAATEAFF
TRBV5-1	TRBJ1-1	CASSVGQGANTEAFF
TRBV13	TRBJ2-3	CASSTAGTLISTDTQYF
TRBV7-8	TRBJ2-2	CASSYRVPGELFF
TRBV30	TRBJ1-1	CAWDNGRTTEAFF
TRBV6-5	TRBJ2-1	CASSKPGLGLDEQFF
TRBV19	TRBJ1-1	CASSIYPSSRGTNTEAFF
TRBV9	TRBJ1-5	CASSQRGRDSNQPQHF
TRBV6-6	TRBJ1-5	CASSYSIRQDQPQHF
TRBV4-3	TRBJ2-7	CASSQEKGTYEQYF
TRBV20-1	TRBJ2-7	CSASQGPYSYEQYF
TRBV4-1	TRBJ2-1	CASSQAGTAYNEQFF
TRBV9	TRBJ2-5	CASSPYVQETQYF
TRBV30	TRBJ2-5	CAWSVAAQETQYF